The 8 T cell receptor beta chains below all came from one sample that was sequenced in a study of cytomegalovirus exposure and HLA in healthy donors. The primer mix had 60 Vbeta and 13 Jbeta primers. Assay: immunoSEQ multiplex PCR; the TCRdb copy retains only in-frame clones and omits some. This sample has about 110,000 clones; less than 85% occur once, and the top ten carry about an eighth. Source material: PBMCs. The receptors stem from a man aged 25 to 45 in good health and CMV-seropositive.

This clone was detected only a few times. This chain joins TRBV11-2 and TRBJ1-5; D may be TRBD1 (6 bases). Germline lookup yields CDR1 SGHAT and CDR2 FQNNGV. The length of the CDR3 is 15 residues. V was shortened by 0 bases and J by 6 bases, with 12 bases between the two germline ends. The CDR3 region is CASSLEWGPGQPQHF. The CDR3 nucleotides read TGTGCCAGCAGCTTAGAATGGGGGCCTGGTCAGCCCCAGCATTTT.

This clone was counted between two and nine times. The chain has TRBV7-9 and TRBJ2-5, with D tentatively TRBD2 (6 bases). This CDR3 has 14 residues. Germline assignment: CDR1 SEHNR and CDR2 FQNEAQ (reference sequence). V was trimmed by 1 base and J by 4 bases, leaving 10 bases between them. In DNA, the CDR3 is TGTGCCAGCAGCTTAGTCGTCGGGGGAGAGACCCAGTACTTC. As protein: CASSLVVGGETQYF.

The chain recombines TRBV25-1 with TRBJ2-2, with TRBD1 identical over 7 bases. The CDR3 has 15 residues. The germline V gene has CDR1 MGHDK and CDR2 SYGVNS. V was pared by 3 bases and J by 3 bases, with 4 bases of the junction left unmatched. The CDR3 spells CASSERGGYTGELFF. The CDR3 coding sequence is TGTGCCAGCAGTGAGAGAGGGGGCTACACCGGGGAGCTGTTTTTT.

The V and J genes are TRBV6-5 and TRBJ2-5; 8 bases map to TRBD1. Germline values: CDR1 MNHEY, CDR2 SVGAGI. CDR3 size: 15 residues. The V segment lost 4 bases and the J segment 4 bases; nucleotides outside the gene matches: 8. The CDR3 is CASSLGQGAGETQYF. CDR3 bases: TGTGCCAGCAGTTTGGGGCAGGGGGCAGGAGAGACCCAGTACTTC.

This rearrangement joins TRBV27 to TRBJ2-2, with a tentative D call TRBD2 (7 bases). Germline V gives CDR1 MNHEY, CDR2 SMNVEV (reference sequence). The CDR3 covers 16 residues. V gave up 2 bases and J gave up 3 bases, with 13 bases separating them. The DNA for the CDR3 is TGTGCCAGCAGTTTACCGCGCGGGGGCGACACCGGGGAGCTGTTTTTT. Translated: CASSLPRGGDTGELFF.

The chain has TRBV7-8 and TRBJ1-5; TRBD1 is a possible D gene (5 bases). Germline V gene data show CDR1 as SGHVS and CDR2 as FQNEAQ. The length of the CDR3 is 16 residues. V was trimmed by 5 bases and J by 2 bases, leaving 16 bases between them. The CDR3 region has the DNA TGTGCCAGCAGCCTTAACCAGGGACTGGGCAATCAGCCCCAGCATTTT. Its translation: CASSLNQGLGNQPQHF.

The chain employs TRBV28 and TRBJ2-7, with D possibly TRBD1 on 6 matching bases. Germline assignment: CDR1 MDHEN and CDR2 SYDVKM. Deletions cut 5 bases from V and 5 bases from J, with 13 bases between. CDR3 length equals 13 residues. The CDR3 loop is CASSDRAGDEQYF. The CDR3 bases are TGTGCCAGCAGTGATCGGGCAGGGGACGAGCAGTACTTC. The full variable domain, completed using reference TRBV28 and TRBJ2-7, is DVKVTQSSRYLVKRTGEKVFLECVQDMDHENMFWYRQDPGLGLRLIYFSYDVKMKEKGDIPEGYSVSREKKERFSLILESASTNQTSMYLCASSDRAGDEQYFGPGTRLTVT.

The V gene is TRBV6-1, the J gene TRBJ2-1, with D perhaps TRBD1 (5 bases). Trimming pared 7 bases from V and 3 bases from J, leaving 16 bases between. Germline V gives CDR1 MNHNS, CDR2 SASEGT. This CDR3 region has 15 residues. This CDR3 reads CASIQRGPRYNEQFF. CDR3 DNA sequence: TGTGCCAGCATCCAAAGGGGTCCTCGCTACAATGAGCAGTTCTTC.